The 29 T cell receptor beta chains in this list originate from one sample, sequenced in a study of beta chain features in type 1 diabetes. Reverse transcription of all isolated RNA meant that expressed TCRB transcripts were sequenced. Sequencing used immunoSEQ multiplex PCR; TCRdb keeps in-frame clones, though not all of them. Counted here are over 350,000 clones, roughly 15% occurring once; the ten biggest clones make up under 0.02%. The specimen sequenced was naive CD4+ T cells from blood. The receptor set was obtained from a woman between 18 and 30 years old in good health.

This chain uses TRBV4-1 with TRBJ2-3, with TRBD2 matching 13 bases. The ends lost 1 base at V and 7 bases at J; junction bases unmatched: 2. There are 15 residues in the CDR3. From germline, CDR1 is MGHRA and CDR2 YSYEKL. The CDR3 sequence is CASSQGTSGGNTQYF. The CDR3 DNA reads TGCGCCAGCAGCCAAGGGACTAGCGGGGGCAATACGCAGTATTTT.

V gene TRBV7-2 combines with J gene TRBJ2-7, with TRBD2 identical over 7 bases. With 1 base clipped from V and 2 bases from J, the junction kept 11 bases outside the gene matches. Germline CDR1 is SGHTA and CDR2 is FQGNSA. There are 17 residues in the CDR3. The CDR3 bases are TGTGCCAGCAGCTTAGTGGCTAGCGGAGGGCGGCCCTACGAGCAGTACTTC. This gives the protein CASSLVASGGRPYEQYF.

There are a few counts of this clone. The CDR3 here is CASSPGLAGGIAQFF. CDR3 sequence (DNA): TGTGCCAGCAGCCCCGGACTAGCGGGAGGCATTGCGCAGTTCTTC. V is TRBV7-2 and J is TRBJ2-1; 14 bases are a match to TRBD2. This CDR3 spans 15 amino acids. Germline values: CDR1 SGHTA, CDR2 FQGNSA. Trimming cost V 5 bases and J 12 bases; bases outside gene matches: 9.

This clone came up a few times. CDR3 loop: CASSFPPFQETQYF. The CDR3 nucleotides read TGTGCCAGCAGCTTTCCCCCTTTCCAAGAGACCCAGTACTTC. This chain uses TRBV28 with TRBJ2-5; D is undetermined. The germline V and J ends were trimmed by 6 bases and 1 base, with 12 bases remaining between them. The CDR3 covers 14 residues. CDR1 and CDR2 (germline): MDHEN, SYDVKM.

V and J are TRBV7-2 and TRBJ1-5; TRBD1 aligns across 7 bases. Germline CDR1 reads SGHTA; CDR2 reads FQGNSA. V dropped 5 bases and J dropped 4; count of bases not matched to a gene: 8. The CDR3 runs to 15 residues. DNA for the CDR3: TGTGCCAGCAGCACCCGGACAGGTTCTAATCAGCCCCAGCATTTT. Its translation: CASSTRTGSNQPQHF.

This rearrangement joins TRBV28 to TRBJ2-2, with TRBD1 identical over 11 bases. The germline CDR1 and CDR2 sequences are MDHEN and SYDVKM. There are 15 residues in the CDR3. The J segment lost 6 bases and the V segment lost 10 bases, leaving 10 bases of the junction unmatched. The CDR3 loop reads CATTARGQGAGELFF. CDR3 DNA: TGTGCCACGACTGCCCGGGGACAGGGGGCCGGGGAGCTGTTTTTT.

V and J are TRBV6-5 and TRBJ2-7, with D possibly TRBD2 on 6 matching bases. This CDR3 contains 11 residues. Germline values: CDR1 MNHEY, CDR2 SVGAGI. Trimming took off 2 bases at V and 9 bases at J, with 8 bases between the two ends. The chain's CDR3 is CASSYGTVQYF. CDR3 coding DNA: TGTGCCAGCAGTTACGGGACTGTGCAGTACTTC.

The V call is TRBV9, the J call TRBJ1-1; perhaps TRBD1 as D (6 bases). This CDR3 contains 14 residues. With 3 bases removed from V and 0 bases from J, the gap between germline ends came to 9 bases. Germline CDR1 and CDR2: SGDLS and YYNGEE. The CDR3 region is CASSEGGVNTEAFF. The CDR3 nucleotides are TGTGCCAGCAGCGAGGGGGGGGTGAACACTGAAGCTTTCTTT.

This clone was seen more than once but under ten times. V and J are TRBV28 and TRBJ1-1, with 8 bases identical to TRBD1. After removal of 6 bases from V and 5 bases from J, the junction contained 14 bases not matched to a gene. Germline lookup yields CDR1 MDHEN and CDR2 SYDVKM. This CDR3 has 16 amino acids. CDR3 sequence (DNA): TGTGCCAGCAGGCCTACGTCCGGACAGGGAACTACTGAAGCTTTCTTT. Residues: CASRPTSGQGTTEAFF.

This chain uses TRBV27 with TRBJ1-2, with D possibly matching TRBD1 (5 bases). Germline V lookup: CDR1 MNHEY, CDR2 SMNVEV (reference sequence). The V and J ends lost 5 bases and 8 bases respectively, with 15 bases between them. This CDR3 contains 13 residues. The CDR3 protein is CASSARVLGGYTF. The CDR3 region has the DNA TGTGCCAGCAGTGCCAGGGTGCTCGGGGGCTACACCTTC.

The chain couples TRBV2 to TRBJ1-1; D perhaps matches TRBD1 (6 bases). The germline V gene has CDR1 SNHLY and CDR2 FYNNEI. The CDR3 length is 13 residues. Trimming pared 7 bases from V and 0 bases from J, leaving 9 bases between. For the CDR3, the DNA is TGTGCCAGCAAGGACAGTCTGAACACTGAAGCTTTCTTT. This encodes CASKDSLNTEAFF. Full variable domain (remainder filled in from reference TRBV2 and TRBJ1-1): EPEVTQTPSHQVTQMGQEVILRCVPISNHLYFYWYRQILGQKVEFLVSFYNNEISEKSEIFDDQFSVERPDGSNFTLKIRSTKLEDSAMYFCASKDSLNTEAFFGQGTRLTVV.

The rearrangement uses TRBV18 and TRBJ2-7; 9 bases are a match to TRBD1. V was pared by 4 bases and J by 0 bases, with 16 bases of the junction left unmatched. The CDR3 sequence is 19 residues long. CDR1 and CDR2 (germline): KGHSH, LQKENI. The DNA for the CDR3 is TGTGCCAGCTCACTCACTCCCGGGACAGGGCTGTCCCTCTCCTACGAGCAGTACTTC. It is translated as CASSLTPGTGLSLSYEQYF.

This clone was detected a few times. The chain is built from TRBV7-6 and TRBJ2-6; TRBD2 might be the D (5 bases). V lost 2 bases to trimming and J lost 2 bases, with 7 bases between them. This CDR3 contains 15 residues. Germline V gives CDR1 SGHVS, CDR2 FNYEAQ. In DNA form, the CDR3 reads TGTGCCAGCAGCTTACGGGGAACTGGGGCCAACGTCCTGACTTTC. Protein sequence: CASSLRGTGANVLTF. The variable domain in full, with the rest retrieved from reference TRBV7-6 and TRBJ2-6, is GAGVSQSPRYKVTKRGQDVALRCDPISGHVSLYWYRQALGQGPEFLTYFNYEAQQDKSGLPNDRFSAERPEGSISTLTIQRTEQRDSAMYRCASSLRGTGANVLTFGAGSRLTVL.

CDR3 sequence: CASNIGSNEAFF. CDR3 DNA sequence: TGTGCCAGCAATATCGGGTCTAATGAAGCTTTCTTT. The chain employs TRBV7-9 and TRBJ1-1; D is unresolved. This CDR3 has 12 residues. V gave up 7 bases and J gave up 7 bases, with 13 bases separating them. Germline CDR1 SEHNR, CDR2 FQNEAQ (reference sequence).

The rearrangement uses TRBV2 and TRBJ2-2, with 10 nucleotides matching TRBD1. V was clipped by 0 bases and J by 6 bases; unmatched bases: 1. CDR3 length: 15 residues. CDR1 and CDR2 from the germline V gene are SNHLY and FYNNEI. CDR3 protein: CASSEAGTGAGELFF. In DNA, the CDR3 is TGTGCCAGCAGTGAAGCGGGGACAGGGGCCGGGGAGCTGTTTTTT. The full variable domain, completed using reference TRBV2 and TRBJ2-2, is EPEVTQTPSHQVTQMGQEVILRCVPISNHLYFYWYRQILGQKVEFLVSFYNNEISEKSEIFDDQFSVERPDGSNFTLKIRSTKLEDSAMYFCASSEAGTGAGELFFGEGSRLTVL.

The table lists this clone with a few counts. V gene TRBV18 combines with J gene TRBJ1-4; the D is unclear. This CDR3 has 15 residues. Germline V CDR1 and CDR2: KGHSH, LQKENI. With 6 bases removed from V and 7 bases from J, the gap between germline ends came to 18 bases. The CDR3 reads CASSPQAKAGEKLFF. CDR3 coding DNA: TGTGCCAGCTCCCCCCAGGCGAAAGCGGGTGAAAAACTGTTTTTT.

This rearrangement joins TRBV18 to TRBJ2-1, with a tentative D call TRBD2 (5 bases). Germline assignment: CDR1 KGHSH and CDR2 LQKENI. V was trimmed by 8 bases and J by 6 bases, leaving 14 bases between them. The CDR3 contains 13 residues. The CDR3 loop is CASSTERFNEQFF. The CDR3 coding sequence is TGTGCCAGCAGTACGGAGCGGTTCAATGAGCAGTTCTTC.

This chain connects TRBV15 to TRBJ2-7; the D gene is possibly TRBD2 (5 bases). In germline, CDR1 is LNHNV, CDR2 YYDKDF (reference sequence). The CDR3 is 13 residues long. Trimming removed 1 base from V and 6 bases from J, with 10 bases in between. CDR3 bases: TGTGCCACCAGCAGAGCTACTAGAGGCGAGCAGTACTTC. Translated, it gives CATSRATRGEQYF.

This clone occurred a few times. The V call is TRBV5-4, the J call TRBJ2-3, with 13 nucleotides matching TRBD2. The germline V gene encodes CDR1 SGHNT and CDR2 YYREEE (reference sequence). The trim removed 5 bases at V and 6 bases at J, leaving 6 bases unmatched. CDR3 size: 15 residues. CDR3 region: CASRAGTSGTDTQYF. CDR3 in DNA: TGTGCCAGCAGAGCTGGGACTAGCGGGACGGATACGCAGTATTTT.

This clone was seen a handful of times. V usage is TRBV5-1 and J usage is TRBJ2-1; 12 nucleotides agree with TRBD2. CDR1 SGHRS and CDR2 YFSETQ come from the germline V gene. Germline trimming cut 5 bases from V and 5 bases from J; bases unmatched to any gene: 11. The CDR3 runs to 17 residues. This CDR3 is CASRVTSGSVPHNEQFF. The CDR3 coding sequence is TGCGCCAGCAGAGTGACTAGCGGGAGTGTCCCCCACAATGAGCAGTTCTTC.

In its sample, this clone was seen a few times. The chain employs TRBV29-1 and TRBJ2-7; no clear D gene. The CDR3 sequence is 13 residues long. V was pared by 7 bases and J by 5 bases, with 18 bases between. Germline CDR1 SQVTM, CDR2 ANQGSEA. The DNA of the CDR3 is TGCAGCGCCGCATTCGCGGATCCACACGAGCAGTACTTC. This encodes CSAAFADPHEQYF.

The chain employs TRBV30 and TRBJ2-1; 14 positions match TRBD2. This CDR3 spans 14 amino acids. V lost 5 bases and J lost 6; bases outside the gene matches: 3. The germline CDR1 and CDR2 sequences are GTSNPN and SVGIG (reference sequence). The CDR3 DNA reads as TGTGCCTGGCTGGGACTAGCGGGAGTCAATGAGCAGTTCTTC. Translated, it gives CAWLGLAGVNEQFF.

This clone has just a few counts. This rearrangement joins TRBV19 to TRBJ2-7; the match to TRBD2 covers 11 bases. The V gene's germline CDR1 is LNHDA and CDR2 SQIVND (reference sequence). Germline trimming cut 5 bases from V and 3 bases from J; bases unmatched to any gene: 6. The CDR3 has 15 residues. For the CDR3, the DNA is TGTGCCAGTAGTGCCACTAGCGGGAGTTTCTACGAGCAGTACTTC. It encodes CASSATSGSFYEQYF.

The CDR3 reads CASSAGTGYSFF. The CDR3 DNA follows: TGTGCCAGCTCTGCCGGGACAGGGTATTCTTTCTTT. The V and J genes are TRBV19 and TRBJ1-1; 9 nucleotides match TRBD1. V lost 9 bases, J lost 12 bases, and 11 bases stayed unmatched. This CDR3 has 12 amino acids. Germline V gene sequence: CDR1 LNHDA, CDR2 SQIVND (reference sequence).

This clone was seen a handful of times. J is TRBJ2-2 and V is TRBV29-1; tentative D call: TRBD2 (6 bases). Germline V gene sequence: CDR1 SQVTM, CDR2 ANQGSEA. The length of the CDR3 is 15 residues. Trimming left V 4 bases short and J 6 bases short, with 18 bases between. This CDR3 is CSVGRLGERAGELFF. CDR3 in DNA: TGCAGCGTTGGTCGGTTGGGGGAGCGGGCCGGGGAGCTGTTTTTT.

This clone showed up just a few times. The chain has TRBV28 and TRBJ2-5, with 8 bases matching TRBD1. Germline CDR1 MDHEN, CDR2 SYDVKM. The length of the CDR3 is 15 residues. With 2 bases clipped from V and 5 bases from J, the junction kept 7 bases outside the gene matches. The CDR3 DNA reads TGTGCCAGCAGTTTACAGGGGGCGGGTTTGGAGACCCAGTACTTC. It codes for CASSLQGAGLETQYF.

The V and J genes are TRBV27 and TRBJ2-7, with TRBD2 matching over 9 bases. This CDR3 comprises 15 residues. J was trimmed by 0 bases and V by 5 bases; bases with no gene match: 5. Germline loops: CDR1 MNHEY, CDR2 SMNVEV (reference sequence). This CDR3 is CASSPLAGSSYEQYF. The CDR3 DNA follows: TGTGCCAGCAGTCCCCTAGCGGGGAGCTCCTACGAGCAGTACTTC.

This sequence joins TRBV9 and TRBJ2-5, with 9 bases that match TRBD2. The CDR3 covers 14 residues. V dropped 4 bases and J dropped 4; count of bases not matched to a gene: 5. Germline V CDR1 and CDR2: SGDLS, YYNGEE. CDR3 region: CASSILAGAETQYF. The CDR3 coding sequence is TGTGCCAGCAGCATCTTAGCGGGAGCAGAGACCCAGTACTTC.

This clone was seen a few times. The genes are TRBV7-8 and TRBJ2-1; 9 bases align to TRBD2. The CDR3 consists of 14 residues. V lost 4 bases and J lost 8; bases outside the gene matches: 6. The germline V gene encodes CDR1 SGHVS and CDR2 FQNEAQ. The DNA of the CDR3 is TGTGCCAGCAGCTCGGTAGCGGGAGCCTATGAGCAGTTCTTC. Amino acids: CASSSVAGAYEQFF.